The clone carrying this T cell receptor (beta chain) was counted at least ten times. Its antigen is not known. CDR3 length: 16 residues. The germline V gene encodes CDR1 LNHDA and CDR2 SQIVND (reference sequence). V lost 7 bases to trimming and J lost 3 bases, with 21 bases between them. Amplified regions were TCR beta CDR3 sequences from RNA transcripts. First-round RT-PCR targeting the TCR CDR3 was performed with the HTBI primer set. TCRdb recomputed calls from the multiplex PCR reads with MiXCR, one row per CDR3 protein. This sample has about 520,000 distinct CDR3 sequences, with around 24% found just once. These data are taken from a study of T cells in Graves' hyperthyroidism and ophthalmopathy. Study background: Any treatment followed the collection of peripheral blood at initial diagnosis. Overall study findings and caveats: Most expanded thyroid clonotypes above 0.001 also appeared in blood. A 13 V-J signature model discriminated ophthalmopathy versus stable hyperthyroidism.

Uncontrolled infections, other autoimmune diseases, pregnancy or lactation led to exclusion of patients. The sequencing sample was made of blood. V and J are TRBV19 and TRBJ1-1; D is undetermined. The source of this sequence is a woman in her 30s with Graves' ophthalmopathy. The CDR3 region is CASISKEWTLDTEAFF. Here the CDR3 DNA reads TGTGCCAGTATTTCCAAGGAGTGGACTTTGGACACTGAAGCTTTCTTT. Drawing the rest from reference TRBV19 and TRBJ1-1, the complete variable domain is DGGITQSPKYLFRKEGQNVTLSCEQNLNHDAMYWYRQDPGQGLRLIYYSQIVNDFQKGDIAEGYSVSREKKESFPLTVTSAQKNPTAFYLCASISKEWTLDTEAFFGQGTRLTVV.